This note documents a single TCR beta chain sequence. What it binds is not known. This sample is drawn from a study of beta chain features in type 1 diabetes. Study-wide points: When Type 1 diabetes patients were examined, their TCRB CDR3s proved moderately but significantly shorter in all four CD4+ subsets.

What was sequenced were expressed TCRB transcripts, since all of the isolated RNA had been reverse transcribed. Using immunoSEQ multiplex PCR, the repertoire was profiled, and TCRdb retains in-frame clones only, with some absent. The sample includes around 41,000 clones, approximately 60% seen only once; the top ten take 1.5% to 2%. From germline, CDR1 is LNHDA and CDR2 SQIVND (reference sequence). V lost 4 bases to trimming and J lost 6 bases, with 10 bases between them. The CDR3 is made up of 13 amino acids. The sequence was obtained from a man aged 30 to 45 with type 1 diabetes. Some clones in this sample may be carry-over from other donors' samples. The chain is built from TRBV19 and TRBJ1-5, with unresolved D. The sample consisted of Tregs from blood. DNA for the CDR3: TGTGCCAGTAGTAGCGGATACCGTCAGCCCCAGCATTTT. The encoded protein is CASSSGYRQPQHF.